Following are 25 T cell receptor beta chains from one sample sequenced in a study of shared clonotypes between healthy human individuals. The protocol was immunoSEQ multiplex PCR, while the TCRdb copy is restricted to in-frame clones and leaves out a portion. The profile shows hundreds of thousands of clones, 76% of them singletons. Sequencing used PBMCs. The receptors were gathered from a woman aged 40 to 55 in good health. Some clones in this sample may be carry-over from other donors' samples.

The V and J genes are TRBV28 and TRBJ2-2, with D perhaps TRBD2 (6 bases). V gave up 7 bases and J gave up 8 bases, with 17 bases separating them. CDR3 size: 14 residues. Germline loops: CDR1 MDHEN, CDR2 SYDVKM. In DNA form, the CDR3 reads TGTGCCAGCACCTCGGCGGGGTCTTGGGGGGAGCTGTTTTTT. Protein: CASTSAGSWGELFF.

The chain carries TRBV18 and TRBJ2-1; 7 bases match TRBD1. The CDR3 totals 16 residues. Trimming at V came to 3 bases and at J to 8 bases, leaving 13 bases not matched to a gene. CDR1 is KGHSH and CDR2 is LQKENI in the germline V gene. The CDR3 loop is CASSPSGDSLVHEQFF. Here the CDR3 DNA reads TGTGCCAGCTCACCCTCCGGGGACAGCCTCGTCCATGAGCAGTTCTTC.

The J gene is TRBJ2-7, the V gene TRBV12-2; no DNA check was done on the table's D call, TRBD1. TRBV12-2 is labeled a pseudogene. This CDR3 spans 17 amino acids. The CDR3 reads CASRLATTGDSSYEQYF. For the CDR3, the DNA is TGTGCAAGTCGCTTAGCAACGACAGGGGACTCCTCCTACGAGCAGTACTTC.

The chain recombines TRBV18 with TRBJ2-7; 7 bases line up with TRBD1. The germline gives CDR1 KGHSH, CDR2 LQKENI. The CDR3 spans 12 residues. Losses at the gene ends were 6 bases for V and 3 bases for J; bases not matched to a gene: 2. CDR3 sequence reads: CASSWDSYEQYF. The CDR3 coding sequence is TGTGCCAGCTCGTGGGACAGCTACGAGCAGTACTTC.

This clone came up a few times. The CDR3 here is CASSVAPSGRNEQYF. CDR3 DNA sequence: TGTGCCAGCAGCGTAGCTCCTAGCGGGAGGAACGAGCAGTACTTC. J is TRBJ2-7 and V is TRBV9, with 11 bases identical to TRBD2. Germline CDR1 and CDR2: SGDLS and YYNGEE. This CDR3 has 15 amino acids. The V gene end was trimmed by 0 bases and the J gene end by 5 bases; junction bases not matched to a gene: 4.

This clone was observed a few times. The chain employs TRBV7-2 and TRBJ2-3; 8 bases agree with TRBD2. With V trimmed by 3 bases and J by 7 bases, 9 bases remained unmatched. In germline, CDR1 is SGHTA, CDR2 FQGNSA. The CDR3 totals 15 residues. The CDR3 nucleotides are TGTGCCAGCAGCTTCGGCCCGGGAGGGCAACATACGCAGTATTTT. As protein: CASSFGPGGQHTQYF.

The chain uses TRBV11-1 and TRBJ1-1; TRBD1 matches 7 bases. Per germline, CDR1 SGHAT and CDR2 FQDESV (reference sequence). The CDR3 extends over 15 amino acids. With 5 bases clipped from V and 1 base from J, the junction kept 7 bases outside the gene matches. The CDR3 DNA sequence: TGTGCCAGCAGCCCATACGGGACAGCGAACACTGAAGCTTTCTTT. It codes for CASSPYGTANTEAFF.

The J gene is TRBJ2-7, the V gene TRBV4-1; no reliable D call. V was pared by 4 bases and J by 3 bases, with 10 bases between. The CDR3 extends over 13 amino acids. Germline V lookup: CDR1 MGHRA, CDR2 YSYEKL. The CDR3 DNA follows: TGCGCCAGCAGCCCCTCAGGCGGCTACGAGCAGTACTTC. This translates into CASSPSGGYEQYF.

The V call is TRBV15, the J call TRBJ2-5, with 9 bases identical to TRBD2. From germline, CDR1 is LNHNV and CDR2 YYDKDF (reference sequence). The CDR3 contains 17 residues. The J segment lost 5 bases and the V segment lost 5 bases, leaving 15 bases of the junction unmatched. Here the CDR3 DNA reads TGTGCCACCAGCCCAATGGGGGTAGCGGGAGCGTGGGAGACCCAGTACTTC. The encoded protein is CATSPMGVAGAWETQYF.

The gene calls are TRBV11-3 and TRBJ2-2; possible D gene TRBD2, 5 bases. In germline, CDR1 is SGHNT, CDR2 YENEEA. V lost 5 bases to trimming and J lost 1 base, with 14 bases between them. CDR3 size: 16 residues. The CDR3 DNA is TGTGCCAGCAGCCTCCGCGATAGCGAGAACACCGGGGAGCTGTTTTTT. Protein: CASSLRDSENTGELFF.

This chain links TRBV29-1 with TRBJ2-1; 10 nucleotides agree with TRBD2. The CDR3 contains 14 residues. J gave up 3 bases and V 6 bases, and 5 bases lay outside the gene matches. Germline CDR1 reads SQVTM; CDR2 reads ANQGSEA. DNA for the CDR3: TGCAGCGTGGAGCTAGCGGGAGTCTACAATGAGCAGTTCTTC. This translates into CSVELAGVYNEQFF.

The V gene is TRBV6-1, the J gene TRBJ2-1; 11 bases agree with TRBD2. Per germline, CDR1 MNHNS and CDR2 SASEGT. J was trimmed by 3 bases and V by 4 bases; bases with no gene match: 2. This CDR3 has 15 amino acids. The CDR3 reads CASSATSGNYNEQFF. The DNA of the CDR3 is TGTGCCAGCAGTGCGACTAGCGGGAACTACAATGAGCAGTTCTTC.

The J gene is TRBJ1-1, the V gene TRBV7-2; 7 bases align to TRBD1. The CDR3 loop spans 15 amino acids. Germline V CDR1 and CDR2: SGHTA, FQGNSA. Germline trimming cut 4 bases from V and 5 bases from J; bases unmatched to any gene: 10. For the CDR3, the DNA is TGTGCCAGCAGCTCCCACTCTACAGGGGAAACTGAAGCTTTCTTT. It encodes CASSSHSTGETEAFF.

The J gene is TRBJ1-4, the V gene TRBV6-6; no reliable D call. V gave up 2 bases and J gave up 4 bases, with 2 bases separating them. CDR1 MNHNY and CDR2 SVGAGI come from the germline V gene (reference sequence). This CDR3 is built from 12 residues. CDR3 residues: CASSYDNEKLFF. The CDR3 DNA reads TGTGCCAGCAGTTACGATAATGAAAAACTGTTTTTT.

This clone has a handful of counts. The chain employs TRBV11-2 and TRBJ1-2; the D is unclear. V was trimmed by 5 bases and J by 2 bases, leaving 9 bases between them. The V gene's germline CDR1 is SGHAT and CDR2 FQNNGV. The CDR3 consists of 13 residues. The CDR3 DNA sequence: TGTGCCAGCAGCGCCGGGAGGAACTATGGCTACACCTTC. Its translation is CASSAGRNYGYTF.

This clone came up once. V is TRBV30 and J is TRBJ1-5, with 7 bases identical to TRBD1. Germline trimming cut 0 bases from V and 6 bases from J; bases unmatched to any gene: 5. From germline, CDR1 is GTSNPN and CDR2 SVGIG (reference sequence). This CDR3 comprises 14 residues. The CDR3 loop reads CAWSVGGTTQPQHF. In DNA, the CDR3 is TGTGCCTGGAGTGTAGGGGGCACAACTCAGCCCCAGCATTTT.

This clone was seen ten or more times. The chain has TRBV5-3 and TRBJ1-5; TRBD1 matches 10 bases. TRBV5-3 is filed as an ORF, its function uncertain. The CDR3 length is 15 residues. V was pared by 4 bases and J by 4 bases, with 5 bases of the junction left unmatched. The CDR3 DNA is TGTGCCAGAAGCGGGACAGGGGCAAAAAATCAGCCCCAGCATTTT. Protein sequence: CARSGTGAKNQPQHF.

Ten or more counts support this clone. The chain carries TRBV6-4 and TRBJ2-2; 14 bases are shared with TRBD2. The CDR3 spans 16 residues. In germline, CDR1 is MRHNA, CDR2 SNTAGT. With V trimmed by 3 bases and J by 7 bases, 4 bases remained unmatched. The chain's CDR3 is CASSEGTSGSLGELFF. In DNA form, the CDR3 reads TGTGCCAGCAGTGAGGGGACTAGCGGGAGTCTCGGGGAGCTGTTTTTT.

The CDR3 nucleotides are TGCGCCAGCAGTCCGTTTACGAACACCGGGGAGCTGTTTTTT. Translated: CASSPFTNTGELFF. The V and J genes are TRBV5-1 and TRBJ2-2; D ambiguous. Trimming removed 5 bases from V and 0 bases from J, with 8 bases in between. There are 14 residues in the CDR3. CDR1 and CDR2 from the germline V gene are SGHRS and YFSETQ.

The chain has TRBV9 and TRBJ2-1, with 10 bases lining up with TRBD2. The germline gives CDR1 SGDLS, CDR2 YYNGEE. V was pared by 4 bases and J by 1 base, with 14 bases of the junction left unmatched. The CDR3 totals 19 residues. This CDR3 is CASSPRWSGRAMSYNEQFF. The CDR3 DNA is TGTGCCAGCAGCCCCCGGTGGAGCGGGAGGGCCATGTCCTACAATGAGCAGTTCTTC.

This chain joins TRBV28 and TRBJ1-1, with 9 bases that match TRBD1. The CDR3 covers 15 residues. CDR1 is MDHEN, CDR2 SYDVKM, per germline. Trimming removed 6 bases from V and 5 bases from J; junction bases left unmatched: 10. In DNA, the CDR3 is TGTGCCAGCAGCTCACCGGGACAGGGCGTTACTGAAGCTTTCTTT. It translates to CASSSPGQGVTEAFF.

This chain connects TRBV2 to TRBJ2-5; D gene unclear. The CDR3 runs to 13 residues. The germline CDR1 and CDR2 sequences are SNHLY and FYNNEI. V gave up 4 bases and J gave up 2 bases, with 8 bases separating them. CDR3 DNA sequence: TGTGCCAGCAGTGTGGTGCAGCAAGAGACCCAGTACTTC. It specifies CASSVVQQETQYF.

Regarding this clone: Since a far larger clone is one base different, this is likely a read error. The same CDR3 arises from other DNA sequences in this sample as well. CDR3 bases: TGTGCCAGCAGCCGGACAGGGGGCACATACGAGCAGTACTTC. Its protein is CASSRTGGTYEQYF. The chain joins TRBV25-1 to TRBJ2-5; 11 nucleotides line up with TRBD1. The J call may be mistaken, given a closer DNA end match to TRBJ2-7. Germline CDR1 is MGHDK and CDR2 is SYGVNS. The CDR3 extends over 14 amino acids.

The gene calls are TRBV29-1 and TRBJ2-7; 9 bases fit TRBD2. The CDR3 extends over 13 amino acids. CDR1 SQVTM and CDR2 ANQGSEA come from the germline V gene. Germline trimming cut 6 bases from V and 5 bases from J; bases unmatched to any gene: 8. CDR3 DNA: TGCAGCGTCAAGCGGGAGGTAGGGGACGAGCAGTACTTC. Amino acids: CSVKREVGDEQYF.

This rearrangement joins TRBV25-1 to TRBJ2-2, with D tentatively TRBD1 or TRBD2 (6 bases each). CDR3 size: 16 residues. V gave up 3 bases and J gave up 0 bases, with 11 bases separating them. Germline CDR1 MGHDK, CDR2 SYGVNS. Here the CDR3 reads CASSEGGQPNTGELFF. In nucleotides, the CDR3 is TGTGCCAGCAGTGAGGGGGGACAACCGAACACCGGGGAGCTGTTTTTT.